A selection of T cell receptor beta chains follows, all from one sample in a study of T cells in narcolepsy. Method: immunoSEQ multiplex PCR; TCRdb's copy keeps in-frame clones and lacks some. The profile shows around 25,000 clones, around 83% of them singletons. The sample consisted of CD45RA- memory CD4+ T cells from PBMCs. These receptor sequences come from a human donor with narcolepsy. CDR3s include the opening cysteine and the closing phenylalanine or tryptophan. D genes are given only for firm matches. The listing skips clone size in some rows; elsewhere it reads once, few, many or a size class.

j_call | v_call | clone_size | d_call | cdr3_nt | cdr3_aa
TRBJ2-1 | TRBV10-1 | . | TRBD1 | TGCGCCAGCAGACCCGGGACAGGAGATCTTTACAATGAGCAGTTCTTC | CASRPGTGDLYNEQFF
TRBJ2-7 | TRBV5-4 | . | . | TGTGCCAGCAGCCCCCCTCAAGGGTACGAGCAGTACTTC | CASSPPQGYEQYF
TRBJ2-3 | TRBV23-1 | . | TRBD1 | TGCGCCAGCAGTCAATGGGACAGGGATCCAAATACGCAGTATTTT | CASSQWDRDPNTQYF
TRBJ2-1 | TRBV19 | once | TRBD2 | TGTGCCAGTAGACAGGGGGGACTAGCGAGTAGGAATGAGCAGTTCTTC | CASRQGGLASRNEQFF
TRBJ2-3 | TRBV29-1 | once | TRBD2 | TGCAGCGTTGAAAGGAGTAGCGGGAGCACAGATACGCAGTATTTT | CSVERSSGSTDTQYF
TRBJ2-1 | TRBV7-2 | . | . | TGTGCCAGCAGCTTAGTGGGGACCCCGGTTAATGAGCAGTTCTTC | CASSLVGTPVNEQFF
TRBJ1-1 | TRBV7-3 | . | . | TGTGCCAGCAGGTCTCAGAGGAGTAGCACTGAAGCTTTCTTT | CASRSQRSSTEAFF
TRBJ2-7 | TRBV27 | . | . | TGTGCCAGCAGTTTAAAAGCGGCCTACGAGCAGTACTTC | CASSLKAAYEQYF
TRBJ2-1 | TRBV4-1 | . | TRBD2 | TGCGCCAGCAGCCAAGCTATCATCCTAGCGGGGGGGCGCAATGAGCAGTTCTTC | CASSQAIILAGGRNEQFF
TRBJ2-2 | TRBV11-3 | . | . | TGTGCCAGCAGCCCCAGCCCTGACCCCGCGAACACCGGGGAGCTGTTTTTT | CASSPSPDPANTGELFF
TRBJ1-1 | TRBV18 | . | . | TGTGCCAGCTCACTGCAGGGTGTGGGCACTGAAGCTTTCTTT | CASSLQGVGTEAFF
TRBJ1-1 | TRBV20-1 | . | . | TGCAGTGCTCGAGCAGTGGATGAAGCTTTCTTT | CSARAVDEAFF
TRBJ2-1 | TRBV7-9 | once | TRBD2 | TGTGCCAGCAGCCTACTAGCGGGAGACAATGAGCAGTTCTTC | CASSLLAGDNEQFF
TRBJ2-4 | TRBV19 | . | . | TGTGCTAGAACGGGGGACATTCAGTACTTC | CARTGDIQYF
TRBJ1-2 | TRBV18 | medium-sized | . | TGTGCCAGCTCACCACACCCAGCAACCTATGGCTACACCTTC | CASSPHPATYGYTF
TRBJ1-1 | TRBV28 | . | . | TGTGCCAGCAGTTTAATCCGGGCCACTGAAGCTTTCTTT | CASSLIRATEAFF
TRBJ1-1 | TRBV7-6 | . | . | TGTGCCAGCAGCTTAGCCTCGCTTGGAACTGAAGCTTTCTTT | CASSLASLGTEAFF
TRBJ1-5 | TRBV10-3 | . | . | TGTGCCATCAGTGAGATTCGGGGGCCTCAGCCCCAGCATTTT | CAISEIRGPQPQHF
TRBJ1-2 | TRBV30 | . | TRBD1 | TGTGCCCAGACCCAGGGGGGAGACTATGGCTACACCTTC | CAQTQGGDYGYTF
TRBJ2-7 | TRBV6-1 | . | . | TGTGCCAGCAGTGTCTCAGGCTCCTACGAGCAGTACTTC | CASSVSGSYEQYF
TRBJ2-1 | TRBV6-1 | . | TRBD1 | TGTGCCAGCAGTAGGGGGCGGTTCTCCTACAATGAGCAGTTCTTC | CASSRGRFSYNEQFF
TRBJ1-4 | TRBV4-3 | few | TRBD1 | TGCGCCAGCAGCCAGACAGGGAATGAAAAACTGTTTTTT | CASSQTGNEKLFF
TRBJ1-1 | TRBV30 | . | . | TGTGCCCTCAGGGCCCAGACGACTGAAGCTTTCTTT | CALRAQTTEAFF
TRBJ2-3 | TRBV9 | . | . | TGTGCCAGCAGCGTTCAAACAGATACGCAGTATTTT | CASSVQTDTQYF
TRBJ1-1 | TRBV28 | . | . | TGTGCCAGTCTTCAGAACTCCAACACTGAAGCTTTCTTT | CASLQNSNTEAFF
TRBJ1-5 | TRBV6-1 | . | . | TGTGCCAGCAAACGAGGGGATCAGCCCCAGCATTTT | CASKRGDQPQHF
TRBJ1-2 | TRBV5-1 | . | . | TGCGCCAGCAGAGAAACCGACTATGGCTACACCTTC | CASRETDYGYTF
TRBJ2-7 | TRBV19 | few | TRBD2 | TGTGCCAGCTCCGGGGCGGGAGGGCGTTACGAGCAGTACTTC | CASSGAGGRYEQYF
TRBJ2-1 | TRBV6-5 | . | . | TGTGCCACAAGTCGAGCTGGGTACAATGAGCAGTTCTTC | CATSRAGYNEQFF
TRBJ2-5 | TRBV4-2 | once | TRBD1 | TGTGCCAGCAGCCAAGATATGGGACAGCTTTCCTCCCAAGAGACCCAGTACTTC | CASSQDMGQLSSQETQYF
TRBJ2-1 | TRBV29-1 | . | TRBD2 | TGCAGCGTTGTTCCTAGCGGGAGTTACAATGAGCAGTTCTTC | CSVVPSGSYNEQFF
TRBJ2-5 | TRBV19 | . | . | TGTGCCAGTAGTCAAAAAGAGACCCAGTACTTC | CASSQKETQYF
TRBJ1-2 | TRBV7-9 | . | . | TGTGCCAGCAACCCCAAACAGGGAGGAGGCTACACCTTC | CASNPKQGGGYTF
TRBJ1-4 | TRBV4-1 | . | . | TGCGCCAGCAGCCAGGCTTCTATAGGGGGGGAAAAACTGTTTTTT | CASSQASIGGEKLFF
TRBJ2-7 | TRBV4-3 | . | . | TGCGCCAGCAGCCCCTCCGGGGGCAGGGCGCACGAGCAGTACTTC | CASSPSGGRAHEQYF
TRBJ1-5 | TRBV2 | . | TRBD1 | TGTGCCAGCAGCGGACAGACAGGGGATAGGAAGCAGCCCCAGCATTTT | CASSGQTGDRKQPQHF
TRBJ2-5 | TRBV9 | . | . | TGTGCCAGCAGCGTAAGTCCGACCGGCGGGGAGACCCAGTACTTC | CASSVSPTGGETQYF
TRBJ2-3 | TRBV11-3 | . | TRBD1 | TGTGCCAGCAGCTTAGGGACAGGGGGCACAGATACGCAGTATTTT | CASSLGTGGTDTQYF
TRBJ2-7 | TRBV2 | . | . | TGTGCCAGCACAGGGGATAACGAGCAGTACTTC | CASTGDNEQYF
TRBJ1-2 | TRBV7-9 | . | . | TGTGCCAGCAGCTTAGCCACGGGGGGAGGCGGCTACACCTTC | CASSLATGGGGYTF
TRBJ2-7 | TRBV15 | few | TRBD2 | TGTGCCACCAGCAGCCCTAGCGGGAACTCCCACGAGCAGTACTTC | CATSSPSGNSHEQYF
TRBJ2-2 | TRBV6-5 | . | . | TGTGCCAGCAGTTATAAGATATTGGTGGGCGGGGAGCTGTTTTTT | CASSYKILVGGELFF
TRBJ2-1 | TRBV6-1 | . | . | TGTGCCAGCAGTGTCCGGGGCAATGAGCAGTTCTTC | CASSVRGNEQFF
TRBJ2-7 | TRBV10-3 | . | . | TGTGCCATCAGTGGGAGGGACAGCAACGAGCAGTACTTC | CAISGRDSNEQYF
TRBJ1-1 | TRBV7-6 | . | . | TGTGCCAGCAGCTTTCGGGGACAAGGTTTTAACACTGAAGCTTTCTTT | CASSFRGQGFNTEAFF
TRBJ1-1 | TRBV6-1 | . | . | TGTGCCAGCAGTGAAGCGGCCAGAGAGAACACTGAAGCTTTCTTT | CASSEAARENTEAFF
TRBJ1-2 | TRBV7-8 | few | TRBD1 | TGTGCCAGCAGCCCACGCACAGGGGCCCCGGGCTATGGCTACACCTTC | CASSPRTGAPGYGYTF
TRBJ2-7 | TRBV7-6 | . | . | TGTGCCAGCAAGGGGCAGAGAGATTACGAGCAGTACTTC | CASKGQRDYEQYF
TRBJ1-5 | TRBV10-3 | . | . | TGTGCCATCAGTGATGCGGGAGGGGGTCAGCCCCAGCATTTT | CAISDAGGGQPQHF
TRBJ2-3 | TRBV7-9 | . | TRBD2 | TGTGCCAGCAGCCCCCCTCGGTCCCGGGGGGGCCGGTTGGAAGATACGCAGTATTTT | CASSPPRSRGGRLEDTQYF
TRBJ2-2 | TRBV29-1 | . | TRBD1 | TGCAGCGCAGACAGGGTCAACACCGGGGAGCTGTTTTTT | CSADRVNTGELFF
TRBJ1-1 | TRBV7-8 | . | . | TGTGCCAGCAGCCCAGATGTAGGGTCGGGTGAAGCTTTCTTT | CASSPDVGSGEAFF
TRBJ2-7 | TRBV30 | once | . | TGTGCCTGGAGTTTATCTTCCTACGAGCAGTACTTC | CAWSLSSYEQYF
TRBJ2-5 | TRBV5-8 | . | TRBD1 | TGTGCCAGCAGCCCCTCAGGACAGGGGGGAGGAGAGCAGTACTTC | CASSPSGQGGGEQYF